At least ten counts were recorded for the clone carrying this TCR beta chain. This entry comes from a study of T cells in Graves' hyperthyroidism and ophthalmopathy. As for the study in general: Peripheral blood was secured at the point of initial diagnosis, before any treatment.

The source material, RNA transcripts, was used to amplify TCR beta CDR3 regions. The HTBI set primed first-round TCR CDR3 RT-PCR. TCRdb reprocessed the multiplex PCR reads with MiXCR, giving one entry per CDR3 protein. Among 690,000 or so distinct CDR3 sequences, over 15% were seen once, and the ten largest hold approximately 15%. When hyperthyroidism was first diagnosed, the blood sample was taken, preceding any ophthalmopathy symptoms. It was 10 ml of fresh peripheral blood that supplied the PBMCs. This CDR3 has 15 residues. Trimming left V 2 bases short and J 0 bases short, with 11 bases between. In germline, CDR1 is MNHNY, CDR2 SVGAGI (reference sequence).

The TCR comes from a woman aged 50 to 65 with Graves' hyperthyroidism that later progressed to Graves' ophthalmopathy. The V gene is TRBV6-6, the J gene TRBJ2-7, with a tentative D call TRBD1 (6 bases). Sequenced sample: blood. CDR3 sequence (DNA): TGTGCCAGCAGTTACCACCCGGACAGCTCCTACGAGCAGTACTTC. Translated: CASSYHPDSSYEQYF.